The 19 T cell receptor beta chains below come from one sample, sequenced in a study of T cells in Graves' hyperthyroidism and ophthalmopathy. There were TCR beta CDR3 regions amplified from RNA transcripts. The study used the HTBI primer set for a first-round RT-PCR of the TCR CDR3. TCRdb recomputed calls from the multiplex PCR reads with MiXCR, one row per CDR3 protein. The data contain under 350,000 distinct CDR3 sequences, roughly 20% of them singletons. Material: blood. All receptors come from a woman between 50 and 59 years old with Graves' hyperthyroidism.

This clonotype turned up a few times. The rearrangement links TRBV20-1 to TRBJ2-7; D unresolved. The CDR3 length is 15 residues. Germline CDR1 DFQATT, CDR2 SNEGSKA (reference sequence). The V and J ends lost 0 bases and 0 bases respectively, with 12 bases between them. Written as DNA, the CDR3 is TGCAGTGCTAGAGATCAGGCTTCAAGCTCCTACGAGCAGTACTTC. Translating it yields CSARDQASSSYEQYF.

This clonotype was counted many times. V and J are TRBV2 and TRBJ1-4; tentatively, D is TRBD1 (6 bases). The CDR3 sequence is 14 residues long. Trimming left V 4 bases short and J 5 bases short, with 11 bases between. Germline V gene lookup returns CDR1 SNHLY and CDR2 FYNNEI. The chain's CDR3 is CASSVGGSNEKLFF. The CDR3 DNA reads as TGTGCCAGCAGTGTAGGGGGTTCAAATGAAAAACTGTTTTTT.

This clonotype occurred many times. The genes are TRBV11-2 and TRBJ2-3, with a weak D call TRBD1 (6 bases). This CDR3 spans 16 amino acids. The germline V gene encodes CDR1 SGHAT and CDR2 FQNNGV. V dropped 0 bases and J dropped 1 base, with 11 bases sitting between them. For the CDR3, the DNA is TGTGCCAGCAGCTTAGACCAAGAGGGGGGCACAGATACGCAGTATTTT. Its translation is CASSLDQEGGTDTQYF.

The chain carries TRBV2 and TRBJ1-1; TRBD1 is a possible D gene (5 bases). The CDR3 extends over 14 amino acids. Looked up from germline, CDR1 is SNHLY and CDR2 is FYNNEI. Trimming stripped 3 bases from V and 4 bases from J, with 12 bases between. The CDR3 DNA is TGTGCCAGCAGTGAGGCGGGGCATAGCACTGAAGCTTTCTTT. Its translation is CASSEAGHSTEAFF.

The sample holds many counts of this clonotype. This chain uses TRBV6-1 with TRBJ1-5, with TRBD1 identical over 9 bases. Germline CDR1 MNHNS, CDR2 SASEGT. The CDR3 sequence is 16 residues long. With V trimmed by 1 base and J by 6 bases, 7 bases remained unmatched. CDR3 region: CASSEEGTGGLQPQHF. CDR3 nucleotides: TGTGCCAGCAGTGAAGAGGGTACAGGGGGCCTTCAGCCCCAGCATTTT.

A few counts support this clonotype. V is TRBV7-9 and J is TRBJ1-5; D unclear. The CDR3 runs to 16 residues. V lost 1 base and J lost 2, with 12 bases in between. Germline V gene data show CDR1 as SEHNR and CDR2 as FQNEAQ (reference sequence). CDR3 amino acids: CASSLEWGRGNQPQHF. The DNA of the CDR3 is TGTGCCAGCAGCTTAGAGTGGGGAAGGGGCAATCAGCCCCAGCATTTT. Combining the CDR3 with reference TRBV7-9 and TRBJ1-5 gives the whole variable domain DTGVSQNPRHKITKRGQNVTFRCDPISEHNRLYWYRQTLGQGPEFLTYFQNEAQLEKSRLLSDRFSAERPKGSFSTLEIQRTEQGDSAMYLCASSLEWGRGNQPQHFGDGTRLSIL.

V usage is TRBV11-3 and J usage is TRBJ2-1; the match to TRBD2 covers 10 bases. This CDR3 is 17 amino acids long. The germline V gene encodes CDR1 SGHNT and CDR2 YENEEA. Germline trimming cut 5 bases from V and 5 bases from J; bases unmatched to any gene: 12. The CDR3 nucleotides read TGTGCCAGCAGCCAAACTCTACTAGCGGGGACAAACAATGAGCAGTTCTTC. It specifies CASSQTLLAGTNNEQFF. The variable domain in full, completed from reference TRBV11-3 and TRBJ2-1, reads EAGVVQSPRYKIIEKKQPVAFWCNPISGHNTLYWYLQNLGQGPELLIRYENEEAVDDSQLPKDRFSAERLKGVDSTLKIQPAELGDSAVYLCASSQTLLAGTNNEQFFGPGTRLTVL.

This clonotype was found a few times. V gene TRBV2 combines with J gene TRBJ2-2, with D perhaps matching TRBD1 (5 bases). In germline, CDR1 is SNHLY, CDR2 FYNNEI. V was clipped by 2 bases and J by 0 bases, with 7 bases between them. The CDR3 consists of 15 residues. The CDR3 nucleotides read TGTGCCAGCAGTGAATCGACAGCGAACACCGGGGAGCTGTTTTTT. Translated: CASSESTANTGELFF.

This clonotype was counted a few times. This sequence joins TRBV7-9 and TRBJ2-2, with D possibly matching TRBD1 (6 bases). This CDR3 has 15 amino acids. Germline loops: CDR1 SEHNR, CDR2 FQNEAQ (reference sequence). Trimming stripped 4 bases from V and 4 bases from J, with 13 bases between. CDR3 sequence: CASSYRDIGTGELFF. CDR3 DNA: TGTGCCAGCAGCTACCGGGACATCGGCACCGGGGAGCTGTTTTTT.

This clonotype was counted between two and nine times. The V and J genes are TRBV25-1 and TRBJ1-3, with D maybe TRBD1 (5 bases). Looked up from germline, CDR1 is MGHDK and CDR2 is SYGVNS. Trimming took off 0 bases at V and 8 bases at J, with 14 bases between the two ends. The CDR3 covers 15 residues. The CDR3, as DNA: TGTGCCAGCAGTGAATATAGTAGGGGCTGGGACACCATATATTTT. It specifies CASSEYSRGWDTIYF.

This clonotype was detected a few times. This chain joins TRBV3-1 and TRBJ1-2; tentative D call: TRBD1 (5 bases). Germline V gives CDR1 LGHDT, CDR2 YNNKEL (reference sequence). The CDR3 runs 13 residues. Deletions cut 6 bases from V and 4 bases from J, with 12 bases between. CDR3 in amino acids: CASSPRESYGYTF. CDR3 bases: TGTGCCAGCAGTCCCAGGGAGAGCTATGGCTACACCTTC. Filled out from reference TRBV3-1 and TRBJ1-2, the complete variable domain reads DTAVSQTPKYLVTQMGNDKSIKCEQNLGHDTMYWYKQDSKKFLKIMFSYNNKELIINETVPNRFSPKSPDKAHLNLHINSLELGDSAVYFCASSPRESYGYTFGSGTRLTVV.

The chain is built from TRBV5-1 and TRBJ2-5; D might be TRBD2 (6 bases). Looked up from germline, CDR1 is SGHRS and CDR2 is YFSETQ. Between the trimmed V and J ends, which lost 5 bases and 0 bases, there was a span of 14 bases. There are 15 residues in the CDR3. The CDR3 coding sequence is TGCGCCAGCAGGGGGCTAACGGGGGACCAAGAGACCCAGTACTTC. Residues: CASRGLTGDQETQYF.

This clonotype came up many times. This chain links TRBV10-3 with TRBJ1-5; possible D gene TRBD1, 5 bases. The V gene's germline CDR1 is ENHRY and CDR2 SYGVKD. The V end was cut by 0 bases, the J end by 7 bases, with 13 bases between. The CDR3 is 15 amino acids. As DNA, the CDR3 is TGTGCCATCAGTGAGTCGGGGGTGAGTGAGCAGCCCCAGCATTTT. Its protein is CAISESGVSEQPQHF.

This clonotype was detected only once. This chain connects TRBV30 to TRBJ1-5; maybe TRBD1 (6 bases). CDR3 size: 15 residues. V dropped 1 base and J dropped 3 bases, with 13 bases sitting between them. The V gene's germline CDR1 is GTSNPN and CDR2 SVGIG (reference sequence). CDR3 in DNA: TGTGCCTGGAGTGCTAACCGGGGGCACAATCAGCCCCAGCATTTT. It specifies CAWSANRGHNQPQHF.

The genes are TRBV10-3 and TRBJ2-7; perhaps TRBD2 as D (6 bases). There are 15 residues in the CDR3. CDR1 is ENHRY and CDR2 is SYGVKD in the germline V gene. Trimming shortened V by 6 bases and J by 2 bases, and 17 bases separated the two germline ends. CDR3 in DNA: TGTGCCATCAGGGGACTGGCGGGCGATCCCTACGAGCAGTACTTC. Its protein product is CAIRGLAGDPYEQYF.

This clonotype was recorded at least ten times. J is TRBJ2-7 and V is TRBV3-1; D is uncertain. The V and J ends lost 4 bases and 2 bases respectively, with 9 bases between them. From germline, CDR1 is LGHDT and CDR2 YNNKEL (reference sequence). The CDR3 is 13 residues long. This CDR3 reads CASSPETPYEQYF. CDR3 DNA sequence: TGTGCCAGCAGCCCGGAGACCCCCTACGAGCAGTACTTC.

This clonotype was picked up a small number of times. This chain links TRBV5-1 with TRBJ1-2, with 7 bases identical to TRBD1. Trimming took 4 bases from V and 6 from J; bases not matched to a gene: 6. The germline CDR1 and CDR2 sequences are SGHRS and YFSETQ. This CDR3 has 13 residues. The CDR3 is CASSVQGGDGYTF. The CDR3 region has the DNA TGCGCCAGCAGCGTGCAGGGGGGGGATGGCTACACCTTC.

The V and J genes are TRBV19 and TRBJ2-5; D might be TRBD1 (5 bases). V was pared by 5 bases and J by 5 bases, with 15 bases between. CDR1 LNHDA and CDR2 SQIVND come from the germline V gene (reference sequence). This CDR3 is built from 14 residues. CDR3 DNA sequence: TGTGCCAGTAGTCGTATCAGGGAACTGGAGACCCAGTACTTC. The encoded protein is CASSRIRELETQYF.

V gene TRBV6-1 combines with J gene TRBJ2-1; D is unresolved. Germline CDR1 MNHNS, CDR2 SASEGT. This CDR3 is 17 amino acids long. Trimming pared 6 bases from V and 2 bases from J, leaving 20 bases between. Here the CDR3 DNA reads TGTGCCAGCAGGCCCCTCGATGGCGGTGGGGCCTACAATGAGCAGTTCTTC. It codes for CASRPLDGGGAYNEQFF.